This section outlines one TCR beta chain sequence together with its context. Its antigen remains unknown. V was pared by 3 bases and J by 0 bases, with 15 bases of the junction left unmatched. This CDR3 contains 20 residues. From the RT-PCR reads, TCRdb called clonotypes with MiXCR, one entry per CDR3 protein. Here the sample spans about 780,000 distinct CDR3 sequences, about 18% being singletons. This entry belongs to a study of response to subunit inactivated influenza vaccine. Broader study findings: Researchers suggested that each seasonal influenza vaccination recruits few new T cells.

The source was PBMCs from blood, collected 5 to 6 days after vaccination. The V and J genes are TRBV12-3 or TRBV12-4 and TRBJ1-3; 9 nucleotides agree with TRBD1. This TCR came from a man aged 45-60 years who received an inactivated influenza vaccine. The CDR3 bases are TGTGCCAGCAGTTTTTTAATCGTGGGACAGGGATTACGCTCTGGAAACACCATATATTTT. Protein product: CASSFLIVGQGLRSGNTIYF.